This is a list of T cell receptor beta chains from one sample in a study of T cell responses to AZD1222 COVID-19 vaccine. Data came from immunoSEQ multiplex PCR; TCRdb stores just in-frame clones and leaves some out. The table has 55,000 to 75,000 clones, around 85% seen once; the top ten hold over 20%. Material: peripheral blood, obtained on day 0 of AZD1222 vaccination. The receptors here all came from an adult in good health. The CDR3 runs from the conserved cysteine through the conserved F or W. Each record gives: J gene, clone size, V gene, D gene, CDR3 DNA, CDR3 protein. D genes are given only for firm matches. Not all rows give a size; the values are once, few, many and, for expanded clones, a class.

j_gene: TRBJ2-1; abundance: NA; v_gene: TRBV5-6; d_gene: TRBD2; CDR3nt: TGTGCCAGCAGCTTGGCGGGTAGCGGGAGGGCCAGGGATGAGCAGTTCTTC; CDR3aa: CASSLAGSGRARDEQFF
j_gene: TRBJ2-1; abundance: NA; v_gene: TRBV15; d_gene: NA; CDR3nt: TGTGCCACCAGCAGGGGTTCGACGGGGAATGAGCAGTTCTTC; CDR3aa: CATSRGSTGNEQFF
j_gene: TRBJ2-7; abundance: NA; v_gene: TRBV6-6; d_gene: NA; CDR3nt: TGTGCCAGCAGCCCCACAAACTACGAGCAGTACTTC; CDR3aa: CASSPTNYEQYF
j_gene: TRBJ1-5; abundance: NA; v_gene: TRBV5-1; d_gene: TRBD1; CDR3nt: TGCGCCAGCAGCCCCGGGGGACAGGGTTATCAGCCCCAGCATTTT; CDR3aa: CASSPGGQGYQPQHF
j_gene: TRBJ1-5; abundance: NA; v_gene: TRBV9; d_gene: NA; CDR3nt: TGTGCCAGCAGCGGGGGGTATAGCAATCAGCCCCAGCATTTT; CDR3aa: CASSGGYSNQPQHF
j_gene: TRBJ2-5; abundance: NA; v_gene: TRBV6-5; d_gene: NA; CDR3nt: TGTGCCAGCATTCGCACGTCTGAAGTGACCCAGTACTTC; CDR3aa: CASIRTSEVTQYF
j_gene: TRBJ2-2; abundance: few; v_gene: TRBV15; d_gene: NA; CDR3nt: TGTGCCACCAGCAGAGATTTCAGGGGGGAGCTGTTTTTT; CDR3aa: CATSRDFRGELFF
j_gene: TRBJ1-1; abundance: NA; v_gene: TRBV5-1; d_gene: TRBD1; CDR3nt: TGCGCCAGCGGCAAGACAGGGGAAGAGACTGAAGCTTTCTTT; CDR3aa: CASGKTGEETEAFF
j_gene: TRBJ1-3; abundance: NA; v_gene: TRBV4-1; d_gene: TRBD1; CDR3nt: TGCGCCAGCAGCCAGACAGGGCTTCGGAACACCATATATTTT; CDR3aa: CASSQTGLRNTIYF
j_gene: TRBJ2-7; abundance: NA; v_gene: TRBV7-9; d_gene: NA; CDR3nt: TGTGCCAGCAGCCTTTACAGGGAAGGAAGCGAGCAGTACTTC; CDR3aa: CASSLYREGSEQYF
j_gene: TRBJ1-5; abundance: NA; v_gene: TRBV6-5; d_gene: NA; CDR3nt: TGTGCCAGCAGAACGGATCAGCCCCAGCATTTT; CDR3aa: CASRTDQPQHF
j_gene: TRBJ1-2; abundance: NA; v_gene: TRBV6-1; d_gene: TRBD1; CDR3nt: TGTGCCAGCAGCCCTGACAGGGAGGGTGGCTACACCTTC; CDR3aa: CASSPDREGGYTF
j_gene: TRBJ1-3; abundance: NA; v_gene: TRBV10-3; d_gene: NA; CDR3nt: TGTGCCATCAGTGGGGATGTAGGGTTGCATTCTGGAAACACCATATATTTT; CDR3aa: CAISGDVGLHSGNTIYF
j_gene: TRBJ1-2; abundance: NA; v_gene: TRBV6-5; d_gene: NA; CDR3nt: TGTGCCAGCAGCCAAGACTCCTATGGCTACACCTTC; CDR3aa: CASSQDSYGYTF
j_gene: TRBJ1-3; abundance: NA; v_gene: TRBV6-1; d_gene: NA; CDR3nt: TGTGCCAGCAGCCACCGGGAAACTGGAAACACCATATATTTT; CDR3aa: CASSHRETGNTIYF
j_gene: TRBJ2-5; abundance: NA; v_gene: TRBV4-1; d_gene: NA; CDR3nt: TGCGCCAGCAGCCCGGAAGACTCCCCCCGTGAGACCCAGTACTTC; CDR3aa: CASSPEDSPRETQYF
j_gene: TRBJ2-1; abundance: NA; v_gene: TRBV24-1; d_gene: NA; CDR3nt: TGTGCCACCAGTGATCGGCATAGCGTTGAGCAGTTCTTC; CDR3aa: CATSDRHSVEQFF
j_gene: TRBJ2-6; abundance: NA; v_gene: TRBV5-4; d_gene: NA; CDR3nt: TGTGCCAGCAGCTTGGTAGGGGGCTCTGGGGCCAACGTCCTGACTTTC; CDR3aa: CASSLVGGSGANVLTF
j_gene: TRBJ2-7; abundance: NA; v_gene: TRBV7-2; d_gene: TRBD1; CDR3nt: TGTGCCAGCAGCTCCTACAGGGGGTCCTACGAGCAGTACTTC; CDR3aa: CASSSYRGSYEQYF
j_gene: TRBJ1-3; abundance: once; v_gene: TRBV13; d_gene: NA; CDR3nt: TGTGCCAGCAGCTTAGGCCGAGTCAGGAACGGAAACACCATATATTTT; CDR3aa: CASSLGRVRNGNTIYF
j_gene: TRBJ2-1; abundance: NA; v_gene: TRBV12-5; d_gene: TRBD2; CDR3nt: TGTGCTAGTGGGATCGGACTAGCGGGGTACAATGAGCAGTTCTTC; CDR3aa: CASGIGLAGYNEQFF
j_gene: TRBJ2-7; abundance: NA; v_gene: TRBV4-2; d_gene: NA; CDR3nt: TGTGCCAGCAGCCAATCCGAGGGCACCTACGAGCAGTACTTC; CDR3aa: CASSQSEGTYEQYF
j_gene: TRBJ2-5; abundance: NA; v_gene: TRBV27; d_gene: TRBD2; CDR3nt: TGTGCCAGCAGTTCGCTAGGCAAGGGGACTAGCGGAGAACAAGAGACCCAGTACTTC; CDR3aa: CASSSLGKGTSGEQETQYF
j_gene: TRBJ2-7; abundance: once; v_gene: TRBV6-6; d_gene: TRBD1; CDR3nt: TGTGCCAGCAGCCAGGGGGCGCGGCCCGCCTACGAGCAGTACTTC; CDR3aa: CASSQGARPAYEQYF
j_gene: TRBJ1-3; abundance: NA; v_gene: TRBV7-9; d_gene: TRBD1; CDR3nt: TGTGCCAGCAGCTCCTTGCCGGGACAGATTCTAGTTGGAAACACCATATATTTT; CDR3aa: CASSSLPGQILVGNTIYF
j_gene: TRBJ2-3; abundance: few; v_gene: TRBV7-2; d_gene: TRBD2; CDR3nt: TGTGCCAGCAGCCTGACTAGCATAACAGATACGCAGTATTTT; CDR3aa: CASSLTSITDTQYF
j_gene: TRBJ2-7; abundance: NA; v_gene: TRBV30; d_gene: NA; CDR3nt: TGTGCCTGGAGTGTAACAGCCTTCTACGAGCAGTACTTC; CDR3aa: CAWSVTAFYEQYF
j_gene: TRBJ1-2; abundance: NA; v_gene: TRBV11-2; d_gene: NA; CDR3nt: TGTGCCAGCACCCCAGCTTCAAACTATGGCTACACCTTC; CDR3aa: CASTPASNYGYTF
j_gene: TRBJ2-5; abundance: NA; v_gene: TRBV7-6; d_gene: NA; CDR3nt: TGTGCCAGCAGCTTAAACAGGGTAGAGACCCAGTACTTC; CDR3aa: CASSLNRVETQYF
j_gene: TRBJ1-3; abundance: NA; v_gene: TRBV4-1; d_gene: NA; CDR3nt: TGCGCCAGCAGCCCGTCGGCAGTCTGGGCCTCTGGAAACACCATATATTTT; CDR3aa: CASSPSAVWASGNTIYF
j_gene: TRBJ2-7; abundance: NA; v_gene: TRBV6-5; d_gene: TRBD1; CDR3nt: TGTGCCAGCAGTTCCCTGACAGGGGGCCCCTACGAGCAGTACTTC; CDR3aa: CASSSLTGGPYEQYF
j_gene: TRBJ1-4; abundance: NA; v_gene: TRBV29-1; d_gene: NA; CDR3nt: TGCAGCGTTCAGACCAGGGCGTCTAATGAAAAACTGTTTTTT; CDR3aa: CSVQTRASNEKLFF
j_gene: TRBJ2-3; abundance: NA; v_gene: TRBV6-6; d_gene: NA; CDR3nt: TGTGCCAGCAGTTACCGCGACCCCACAGATACGCAGTATTTT; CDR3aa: CASSYRDPTDTQYF
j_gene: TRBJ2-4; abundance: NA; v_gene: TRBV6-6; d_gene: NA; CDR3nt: TGTGCCAGCAGTTACTCGGGGGTACTAGCCAAAAACATTCAGTACTTC; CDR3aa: CASSYSGVLAKNIQYF
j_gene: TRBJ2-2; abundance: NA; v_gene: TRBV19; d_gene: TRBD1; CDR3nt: TGTGCCAGCACCGGGACAGGGAGAACCGGGGAGCTGTTTTTT; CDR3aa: CASTGTGRTGELFF
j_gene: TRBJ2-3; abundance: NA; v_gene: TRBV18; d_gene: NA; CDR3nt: TGTGCCAGCTCACCCCCGGGCCCCGCTACGCAGTATTTT; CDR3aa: CASSPPGPATQYF
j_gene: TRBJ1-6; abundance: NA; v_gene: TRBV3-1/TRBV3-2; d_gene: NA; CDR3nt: TGTGCCAGCAGCCAGCGGGGACGGGGCAATTCACCCCTCCACTTT; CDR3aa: CASSQRGRGNSPLHF
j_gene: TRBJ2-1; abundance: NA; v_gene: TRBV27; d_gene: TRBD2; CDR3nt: TGTGCCAGTACTCGACTAGCGGAATACAATGAGCAGTTCTTC; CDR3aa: CASTRLAEYNEQFF
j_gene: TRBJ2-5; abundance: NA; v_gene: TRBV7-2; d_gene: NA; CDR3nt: TGTGCCAGCAGCTCCCAAAGCGGAGCCCAAGAGACCCAGTACTTC; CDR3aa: CASSSQSGAQETQYF
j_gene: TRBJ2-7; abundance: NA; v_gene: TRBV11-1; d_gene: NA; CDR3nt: TGTGCCAGCAGCTTAGGGGCCGGGGACCTCTACGAGCAGTACTTC; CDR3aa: CASSLGAGDLYEQYF